The next 31 T cell receptor beta chains were all read from a single sample in a study of PD-L1 blockade in urothelial cancer (dated by TCRdb to the late 2010s). Libraries were built with the immunoSEQ multiplex PCR assay. TCRdb retrieved this table from immuneACCESS and kept in-frame rearrangements only. Not all clones are present; in checked studies, unresolved V genes account for under half, and no reason is known for the remainder. In this sample the table shows 25,000 to 30,000 clones, 80% of which occur a single time. Around 1.9% of the sample goes to the ten largest clones. The source material was PBMCs, sampled around atezolizumab (anti-PD-L1) treatment. Source of these receptors: a man aged 45 to 65 with urothelial cancer.

The chain has TRBV6-1 and TRBJ2-1; the match to TRBD1 covers 9 bases. Per the germline V gene, CDR1 is MNHNS and CDR2 is SASEGT. The CDR3 loop spans 17 amino acids. Unmatched junction bases numbered 6, after V lost 1 base and J lost 2 bases. The DNA for the CDR3 is TGTGCCAGCAGTGAAGGGGGTACAGGGGGCCCCTACAATGAGCAGTTCTTC. The encoded protein is CASSEGGTGGPYNEQFF.

CDR3 residues: CASSRTSGRVEQFF. CDR3 coding DNA: TGTGCCAGCAGCCGTACTAGCGGGAGGGTCGAGCAGTTCTTC. The J gene is TRBJ2-1, the V gene TRBV7-9; 13 positions match TRBD2. The ends lost 5 bases at V and 10 bases at J; junction bases unmatched: 5. Germline values: CDR1 SEHNR, CDR2 FQNEAQ (reference sequence). This CDR3 has 14 residues.

This chain connects TRBV5-1 to TRBJ2-2; 9 nucleotides line up with TRBD1. The J segment lost 14 bases and the V segment lost 3 bases, leaving 5 bases of the junction unmatched. Germline V lookup: CDR1 SGHRS, CDR2 YFSETQ. The CDR3 loop spans 12 amino acids. In DNA form, the CDR3 reads TGCGCCAGCAGCTCGGACAGGGGAAGTCTGTTTTTT. Its protein is CASSSDRGSLFF.

The gene calls are TRBV6-1 and TRBJ1-1; weak D call: TRBD1 (5 bases). This CDR3 spans 15 amino acids. CDR1 and CDR2 (germline): MNHNS, SASEGT. Trimming took 6 bases from V and 0 from J, leaving 14 bases between them. CDR3 coding DNA: TGTGCCAGCAGGCCAACGACAGAAATGAACACTGAAGCTTTCTTT. Protein: CASRPTTEMNTEAFF.

In DNA, the CDR3 is TGTGCCAGCAGTGAATCCCAGGGCAGAACGCAGTATTTT. Protein sequence: CASSESQGRTQYF. This chain joins TRBV6-4 and TRBJ2-3, with D possibly being TRBD1 (5 bases). Per the germline V gene, CDR1 is MRHNA and CDR2 is SNTAGT. The CDR3 is 13 amino acids. Trimming cost V 3 bases and J 9 bases, with 13 bases left between them.

This clone was observed a handful of times. The V and J genes are TRBV18 and TRBJ1-1; D gene ambiguous. From germline, CDR1 is KGHSH and CDR2 LQKENI. Trimming cost V 5 bases and J 4 bases, with 8 bases left between them. The CDR3 has 12 amino acids. DNA of the CDR3: TGTGCCAGCTCAGCCGAGAGCACTGAAGCTTTCTTT. As protein: CASSAESTEAFF.

The chain carries TRBV18 and TRBJ1-1; D is undetermined. Trimming removed 2 bases at V and 2 bases at J, with 6 bases between. Germline CDR1 reads KGHSH; CDR2 reads LQKENI. This CDR3 is built from 13 residues. The CDR3 sequence is CASSPGRNTEAFF. The CDR3 bases are TGTGCCAGCTCACCAGGGAGAAACACTGAAGCTTTCTTT.

The chain combines TRBV6-1 with TRBJ1-2; D unresolved. In germline, CDR1 is MNHNS, CDR2 SASEGT. V was shortened by 1 base and J by 8 bases, with 11 bases between the two germline ends. The CDR3 is made up of 13 amino acids. The chain's CDR3 is CASSEEPRRGYTF. DNA for the CDR3: TGTGCCAGCAGTGAAGAACCCAGGAGGGGCTACACCTTC.

The chain joins TRBV28 to TRBJ2-4; D perhaps matches TRBD1 (6 bases). This CDR3 has 13 residues. V gave up 9 bases and J gave up 2 bases, with 11 bases separating them. The germline V gene has CDR1 MDHEN and CDR2 SYDVKM. The CDR3, as DNA: TGTGCCAGTCAGCAGGGGTCCAAAAACATTCAGTACTTC. Protein product: CASQQGSKNIQYF.

The rearrangement links TRBV7-9 to TRBJ1-2, with unresolved D. This CDR3 contains 16 residues. The V and J ends lost 3 bases and 7 bases respectively, with 21 bases between them. CDR1 and CDR2 (germline): SEHNR, FQNEAQ (reference sequence). CDR3 in DNA: TGTGCCAGCAGCTTGCCAACAGCTAGAAGTGGAGGTGGCTACACCTTC. Translation: CASSLPTARSGGGYTF.

This clone has only a few counts. The chain carries TRBV6-5 and TRBJ1-1; 7 bases match TRBD1. The V gene's germline CDR1 is MNHEY and CDR2 SVGAGI. J was trimmed by 6 bases and V by 3 bases; bases with no gene match: 4. The length of the CDR3 is 13 residues. The CDR3 region has the DNA TGTGCCAGCAGTTATACGGGACAGCCTGAAGCTTTCTTT. As protein: CASSYTGQPEAFF.

The gene calls are TRBV19 and TRBJ1-3; a possible D gene is TRBD1 (6 bases). The CDR3 is 16 residues long. From germline, CDR1 is LNHDA and CDR2 SQIVND (reference sequence). V was cut by 6 bases and J by 0 bases, with 15 bases left in between. The CDR3 sequence: CASRTTGLRSGNTIYF. The CDR3 DNA is TGTGCCAGTAGGACTACAGGGCTCCGCTCTGGAAACACCATATATTTT.

This clone was counted once. This sequence joins TRBV4-2 and TRBJ1-1; TRBD1 matches 7 bases. The V segment lost 4 bases and the J segment 6 bases; nucleotides outside the gene matches: 5. CDR3 size: 13 residues. Germline CDR1 LGHNA, CDR2 YNFKEQ. CDR3 in amino acids: CASSRDSAPEAFF. DNA of the CDR3: TGTGCCAGCAGCCGGGACAGTGCCCCTGAAGCTTTCTTT.

The V call is TRBV2, the J call TRBJ1-4; 9 positions agree with TRBD1. The CDR3 has 15 residues. Germline trimming cut 6 bases from V and 8 bases from J; bases unmatched to any gene: 10. Germline V gene lookup returns CDR1 SNHLY and CDR2 FYNNEI. The CDR3 region is CASSPGGTGKEKLFF. DNA of the CDR3: TGTGCCAGCAGCCCCGGCGGGACAGGGAAAGAAAAACTGTTTTTT. The full variable domain, with the rest looked up from reference TRBV2 and TRBJ1-4, is EPEVTQTPSHQVTQMGQEVILRCVPISNHLYFYWYRQILGQKVEFLVSFYNNEISEKSEIFDDQFSVERPDGSNFTLKIRSTKLEDSAMYFCASSPGGTGKEKLFFGSGTQLSVL.

The chain recombines TRBV9 with TRBJ2-7; 10 bases align to TRBD1. The V gene end was trimmed by 4 bases and the J gene end by 3 bases; junction bases not matched to a gene: 7. The CDR3 is made up of 15 amino acids. CDR1 and CDR2 from the germline V gene are SGDLS and YYNGEE. Here the CDR3 DNA reads TGTGCCAGCAGCTTACGACAGGGGGCAAACTACGAGCAGTACTTC. Translated, it gives CASSLRQGANYEQYF.

This chain joins TRBV29-1 and TRBJ2-2; no reliable D call. Germline values: CDR1 SQVTM, CDR2 ANQGSEA. Trimming removed 0 bases from V and 4 bases from J, with 9 bases in between. The CDR3 has 14 amino acids. The CDR3 is CSVEDPPSTGELFF. The CDR3 DNA reads TGCAGCGTTGAAGATCCCCCTAGCACCGGGGAGCTGTTTTTT.

The CDR3 loop is CASSPGRDRAKNIQYF. The CDR3 coding sequence is TGTGCCAGCAGCCCGGGGAGGGACAGGGCTAAAAACATTCAGTACTTC. The chain recombines TRBV5-4 with TRBJ2-4; TRBD1 matches 9 bases. This CDR3 comprises 16 residues. Per germline, CDR1 SGHNT and CDR2 YYREEE (reference sequence). The V segment lost 4 bases and the J segment 4 bases; nucleotides outside the gene matches: 9.

This clone showed up just once. The V gene is TRBV19, the J gene TRBJ1-2, with D unclear. V shed 0 bases and J shed 9 bases, with 11 bases lying between them. CDR3 length: 13 amino acids. The germline CDR1 and CDR2 sequences are LNHDA and SQIVND (reference sequence). The CDR3 nucleotides read TGTGCCAGTAGTATAGATGGAGGGTCCAGCTACACCTTC. Translated: CASSIDGGSSYTF. Full variable domain (missing parts from reference TRBV19 and TRBJ1-2): DGGITQSPKYLFRKEGQNVTLSCEQNLNHDAMYWYRQDPGQGLRLIYYSQIVNDFQKGDIAEGYSVSREKKESFPLTVTSAQKNPTAFYLCASSIDGGSSYTFGSGTRLTVV.

The chain carries TRBV10-2 and TRBJ1-3, with a tentative D call TRBD1 (5 bases). Trimming stripped 4 bases from V and 3 bases from J, with 25 bases between. The CDR3 totals 19 residues. Germline assignment: CDR1 WSHSY and CDR2 SAAADI. The CDR3 coding sequence is TGCGCCAGCAGTGGATCCGGGACGGAAGGGTGGGGACTTGGAAACACCATATATTTT. Its translation: CASSGSGTEGWGLGNTIYF.

V gene TRBV6-1 combines with J gene TRBJ2-7, with D perhaps matching TRBD1 (6 bases). Per germline, CDR1 MNHNS and CDR2 SASEGT. There are 14 residues in the CDR3. V lost 4 bases and J lost 5, with 15 bases in between. The CDR3 DNA is TGTGCCAGCAGTGTAAACAGGGCTTCCCACGAGCAGTACGTC. Its protein product is CASSVNRASHEQYV.

This chain joins TRBV2 and TRBJ2-1; a weak D match, TRBD2 (5 bases). V lost 7 bases and J lost 3, with 19 bases in between. CDR3 length equals 16 residues. Germline values: CDR1 SNHLY, CDR2 FYNNEI. Here the CDR3 reads CASTLVTSYRYNEQFF. The CDR3 nucleotides are TGTGCCAGCACTCTCGTTACTAGTTATCGCTACAATGAGCAGTTCTTC.

This clone was detected only a few times. The gene calls are TRBV2 and TRBJ2-7, with D possibly being TRBD1 (6 bases). Trimming left V 6 bases short and J 6 bases short, with 15 bases between. CDR1 and CDR2 (germline): SNHLY, FYNNEI. CDR3 length: 13 amino acids. The CDR3 DNA is TGTGCCAGCAGGACTACAGGGAGCAGCGAGCAGTACGTC. This sequence encodes CASRTTGSSEQYV.

The CDR3 here is CASIGLASYNEQFF. CDR3 coding DNA: TGTGCCAGCATAGGACTAGCGAGCTACAATGAGCAGTTCTTC. The rearrangement uses TRBV2 and TRBJ2-1; 9 bases match TRBD2. V shed 7 bases, J shed 3 bases, and the junction held 4 bases outside the gene matches. Germline values: CDR1 SNHLY, CDR2 FYNNEI. The CDR3 runs 14 residues. Complete variable domain (other parts from reference TRBV2 and TRBJ2-1): EPEVTQTPSHQVTQMGQEVILRCVPISNHLYFYWYRQILGQKVEFLVSFYNNEISEKSEIFDDQFSVERPDGSNFTLKIRSTKLEDSAMYFCASIGLASYNEQFFGPGTRLTVL.

The rearrangement links TRBV2 to TRBJ2-7; 12 nucleotides match TRBD1. The junction had 5 bases not matched to a gene; V was cut back by 0 bases and J by 5 bases. Germline CDR1 reads SNHLY; CDR2 reads FYNNEI. The CDR3 is made up of 16 amino acids. This CDR3 reads CASSEALGTGGDEQYF. The CDR3 coding sequence is TGTGCCAGCAGTGAAGCGCTTGGGACAGGGGGCGACGAGCAGTACTTC.

The chain uses TRBV11-3 and TRBJ2-1, with 8 positions matching TRBD1. The V gene end was trimmed by 5 bases and the J gene end by 0 bases; junction bases not matched to a gene: 6. The CDR3 runs to 16 residues. Germline V gene data show CDR1 as SGHNT and CDR2 as YENEEA. This CDR3 is CASSLDRVSSYNEQFF. CDR3 coding DNA: TGTGCCAGCAGCCTGGACAGGGTCAGCTCCTACAATGAGCAGTTCTTC.

The chain links TRBV27 to TRBJ2-1; TRBD1 matches 7 bases. Germline CDR1 and CDR2: MNHEY and SMNVEV (reference sequence). The length of the CDR3 is 18 residues. V lost 6 bases to trimming and J lost 2 bases; unmatched junction nucleotides: 16. The DNA of the CDR3 is TGTGCCAGCAGCCATAACCCGGACAGGCTGGTCACCTACAATGAGCAGTTCTTC. It encodes CASSHNPDRLVTYNEQFF.

This rearrangement joins TRBV10-3 to TRBJ1-1; D might be TRBD1 (6 bases). V dropped 3 bases and J dropped 4 bases, with 9 bases sitting between them. The CDR3 extends over 13 amino acids. The germline V gene encodes CDR1 ENHRY and CDR2 SYGVKD. The CDR3, as DNA: TGTGCCATCAGTGACAGGGGATCCACTGAAGCTTTCTTT. This gives the protein CAISDRGSTEAFF.

The J gene is TRBJ1-5, the V gene TRBV28, with a weak D call TRBD1 (6 bases). The V and J ends lost 6 bases and 6 bases respectively, with 15 bases between them. The CDR3 has 14 residues. Per the germline V gene, CDR1 is MDHEN and CDR2 is SYDVKM. The CDR3 loop is CASRVGQGGQPQHF. The CDR3 DNA reads as TGTGCCAGCAGGGTAGGACAAGGGGGTCAGCCCCAGCATTTT.

The V call is TRBV15, the J call TRBJ1-4; no clear D. Trimming shortened V by 2 bases and J by 3 bases, and 10 bases separated the two germline ends. Germline loops: CDR1 LNHNV, CDR2 YYDKDF (reference sequence). The CDR3 is made up of 15 amino acids. The CDR3 DNA is TGTGCCACCAGCAGAAGTATAGCAGCTAATGAAAAACTGTTTTTT. Its translation: CATSRSIAANEKLFF.

This clone was observed a few times. This sequence joins TRBV7-2 and TRBJ1-5; D is ambiguous. The CDR3 covers 16 residues. Germline-derived CDR1 and CDR2 are SGHTA and FQGNSA. Trimming removed 1 base from V and 5 bases from J, with 15 bases in between. The CDR3, as DNA: TGTGCCAGCAGCTTAGGAGGCGGGATTTTACATCAGCCCCAGCATTTT. Its protein product is CASSLGGGILHQPQHF.

This clone was counted between two and nine times. V and J are TRBV6-6 and TRBJ1-1; 10 nucleotides match TRBD1. The CDR3 length is 16 residues. V dropped 6 bases and J dropped 2; count of bases not matched to a gene: 9. CDR1 is MNHNY, CDR2 SVGAGI, per germline (reference sequence). The CDR3, as DNA: TGTGCCAGCAGCCTAGACAGGGGGCGGGGAAACACTGAAGCTTTCTTT. It encodes CASSLDRGRGNTEAFF.